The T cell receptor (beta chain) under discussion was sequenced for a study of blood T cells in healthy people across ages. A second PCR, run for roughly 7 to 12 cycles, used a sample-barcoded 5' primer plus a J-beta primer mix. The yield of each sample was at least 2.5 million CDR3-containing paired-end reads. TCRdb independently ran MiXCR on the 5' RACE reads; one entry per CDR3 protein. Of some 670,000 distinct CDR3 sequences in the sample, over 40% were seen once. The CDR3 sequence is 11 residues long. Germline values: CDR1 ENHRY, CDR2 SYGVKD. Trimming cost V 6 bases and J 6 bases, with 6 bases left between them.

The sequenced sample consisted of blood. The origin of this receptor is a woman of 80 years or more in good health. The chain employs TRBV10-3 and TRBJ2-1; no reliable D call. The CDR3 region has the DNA TGTGCCATCAGCCGTACCAATGAGCAGTTCTTC. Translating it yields CAISRTNEQFF.